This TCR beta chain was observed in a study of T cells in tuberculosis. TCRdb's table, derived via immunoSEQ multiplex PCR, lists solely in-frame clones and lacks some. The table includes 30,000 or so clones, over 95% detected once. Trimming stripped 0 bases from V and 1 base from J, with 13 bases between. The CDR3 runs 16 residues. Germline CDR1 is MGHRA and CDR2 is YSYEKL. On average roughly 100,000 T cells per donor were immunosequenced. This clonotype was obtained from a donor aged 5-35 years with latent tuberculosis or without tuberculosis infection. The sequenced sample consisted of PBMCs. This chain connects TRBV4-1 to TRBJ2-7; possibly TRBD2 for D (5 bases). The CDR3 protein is CASSQEGSAISYEQYF. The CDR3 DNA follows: TGCGCCAGCAGCCAAGAGGGTAGCGCAATTTCCTACGAGCAGTACTTC.